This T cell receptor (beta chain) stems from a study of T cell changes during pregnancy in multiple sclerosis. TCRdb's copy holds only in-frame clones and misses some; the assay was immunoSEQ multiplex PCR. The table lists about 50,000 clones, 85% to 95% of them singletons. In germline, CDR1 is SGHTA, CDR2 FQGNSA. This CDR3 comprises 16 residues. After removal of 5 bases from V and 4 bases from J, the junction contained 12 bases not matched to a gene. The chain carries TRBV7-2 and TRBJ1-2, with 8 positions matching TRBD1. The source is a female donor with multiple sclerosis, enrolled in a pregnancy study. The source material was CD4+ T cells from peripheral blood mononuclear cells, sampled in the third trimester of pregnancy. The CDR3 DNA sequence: TGTGCCAGCAGCGGGCGGGCGCGGGACAGGACCTATGGCTACACCTTC. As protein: CASSGRARDRTYGYTF.